A selection of T cell receptor beta chains follows, all from one sample in a study of tumor and adjacent non-tumor tissue in lung cancer. MiXCR was run by TCRdb on the multiplex PCR reads, yielding one entry per CDR3 protein. This table has approximately 120,000 distinct CDR3 sequences, around 57% appearing once. Sequenced material: distant non-tumor lung tissue. These receptors came from a man aged 60-69 years with non-small cell lung cancer. The CDR3 runs from the conserved cysteine through the conserved F or W. A D gene is named only where the DNA matches it firmly.

V,D,CDR3
TRBV29-1,TRBD1,CSVDRQGLNTEAFF
TRBV20-1,NA,CSASDPRPKQPQHF
TRBV14,NA,CASSQRIGSGEAFF
TRBV11-2,NA,CASSDGTYNTDTQYF
TRBV20-1,TRBD2,CSAEGHLMREVPYEQYF
TRBV12-3/TRBV12-4,TRBD1,CASRDRGAYNEQFF
TRBV11-2,TRBD2,CTSNTRTSGYNEPFF
TRBV24-1,NA,CATSDTRTPRRLCF
TRBV6-1,TRBD2,CASSDREAGELFF
TRBV12-3/TRBV12-4,NA,CASSSQGSGNTIYF
TRBV6-6,NA,CASRGYRDTVSTDTQYF
TRBV7-8,TRBD2,CASSSGLAGVTDTQYF
TRBV14,NA,CASAQVHNEQFF
TRBV6-6,NA,CANSSLGKDNEQFF
TRBV6-6,NA,CASHSGGTYEQYF
TRBV28,TRBD1,CASSSTGTGGLGYTF
TRBV10-3,NA,CAISRGIGYANTGELFF
TRBV25-1,NA,CASSEYNDIDTQYF
TRBV29-1,NA,CIIDGRPGEAFF
TRBV20-1,NA,CSAEGRGASNQPQHF
TRBV12-3/TRBV12-4,TRBD1,CASNKQGAGNTEAFF
TRBV6-6,TRBD2,CASTYSGGLAGFKQYF
TRBV5-1,NA,CASSLEGSVNTIYF
TRBV12-3/TRBV12-4,TRBD1,CAGSRTGTGGSALQF
TRBV6-1,NA,CTSSEGTGDTQYF
TRBV5-1,NA,CASSPGVSSGTSSGNTIYF
TRBV5-1,TRBD2,CASSHRVSGNSYEQYF
TRBV6-2/TRBV6-3,NA,CASSYMDNTEAFF
TRBV28,NA,CASIPRGTDSYEQYF
TRBV30,NA,CAWIPTPSSYEQYF